This is a list of T cell receptor beta chains from one sample in a study of long-term antiretroviral therapy in people with HIV. Assay used: immunoSEQ multiplex PCR; TCRdb lists only in-frame clones, some missing. Among around 38,000 clones listed, approximately 94% were seen once. Sequencing was performed on unsorted PBMCs, taken almost 9.5 years after starting antiretroviral therapy. These receptors were collected from a man aged 25 to 40 with HIV. Each CDR3 is given with its conserved first and last residue. A D gene is named only where the DNA matches it firmly. For some rows the clone size is stated as once, few or many, or as a class when expanded; others skip it.

cdr3_length	d_call	v_call	j_call	clone_size	cdr3_nt	cdr3_aa
14	.	TRBV6-6	TRBJ2-5	.	TGTGCCAGCAGTTACTGGGGCGGTAAAGAGACCCAGTACTTC	CASSYWGGKETQYF
16	.	TRBV5-1	TRBJ1-1	.	TGCGCCAGCAGCTCAGCCCTCGACGGAAGGAACACTGAAGCTTTCTTT	CASSSALDGRNTEAFF
15	.	TRBV2	TRBJ2-5	.	TGTGCCAGCATCCTACCTGGGGGGGCCCAAGAGACCCAGTACTTC	CASILPGGAQETQYF
16	.	TRBV25-1	TRBJ1-2	.	TGTGCCAGCAGTGAAACACGGGATCCCCTTAACTATGGCTACACCTTC	CASSETRDPLNYGYTF
15	TRBD1	TRBV2	TRBJ1-4	once	TGTGCCAGCAGTAACACAGGGGCGATTAATGAAAAACTGTTTTTT	CASSNTGAINEKLFF
14	.	TRBV5-1	TRBJ2-5	.	TGCGCCAGCAGCTTTGACCCGTACCAAGAGACCCAGTACTTC	CASSFDPYQETQYF
14	TRBD2	TRBV15	TRBJ2-3	.	TGTGCCACCAGCAGAGGGGGGGGTACAGATACGCAGTATTTT	CATSRGGGTDTQYF
14	.	TRBV5-1	TRBJ1-1	.	TGCGCCAGCAGCCCGGGTGGAGGGGGCACTGAAGCTTTCTTT	CASSPGGGGTEAFF
14	.	TRBV6-6	TRBJ1-5	.	TGTGCCAGCAGCCTGACGGGGCCCGGCCAGCCCCAGCATTTT	CASSLTGPGQPQHF
15	.	TRBV11-3	TRBJ2-1	.	TGTGCCAGCAGCTTAGACGGGAACCTCAACAATGAGCAGTTCTTC	CASSLDGNLNNEQFF
14	.	TRBV27	TRBJ1-4	large	TGTGCCACCGCACCAGATACAACTAATGAAAAACTGTTTTTT	CATAPDTTNEKLFF
14	.	TRBV28	TRBJ1-3	.	TGTGCCAGCAGTCGGGACCTCTCTGGAAACACCATATATTTT	CASSRDLSGNTIYF
14	.	TRBV19	TRBJ1-2	.	TGTGCCAGTAGCACCCCTTGGGGGGCATATGGCTACACCTTC	CASSTPWGAYGYTF
15	.	TRBV5-1	TRBJ2-3	.	TGCGCCAGCAGCTTCGGTAACGCGCGCGCAGATACGCAGTATTTT	CASSFGNARADTQYF
11	.	TRBV28	TRBJ1-4	.	TGTGCCAGCACCAGTAATGAAAAACTGTTTTTT	CASTSNEKLFF
16	.	TRBV4-1	TRBJ1-4	.	TGCGCCAGCAGCCCCCTCTTCGGGGGAAGGGATGAAAAACTGTTTTTT	CASSPLFGGRDEKLFF
14	.	TRBV11-1	TRBJ1-2	.	TGTGCCAGCAGCCAACAGACAGACTACTATGGCTACACCTTC	CASSQQTDYYGYTF
15	TRBD2	TRBV9	TRBJ2-1	.	TGTGCCAGCAGCGTAGCTAGCGGGGCCTACAATGAGCAGTTCTTC	CASSVASGAYNEQFF
15	TRBD1	TRBV11-3	TRBJ2-7	.	TGTGCCAGCAGCTTAGGAGGGACAGGGGGATACGAGCAGTACTTC	CASSLGGTGGYEQYF
15	TRBD1	TRBV11-2	TRBJ2-2	.	TGTGCCAGCAGCCAACGTACAGGGGGATACGGGGAGCTGTTTTTT	CASSQRTGGYGELFF
14	TRBD1	TRBV19	TRBJ1-1	.	TGTGCCAGTAGTAGACAGGGTGTCGGCACTGAAGCTTTCTTT	CASSRQGVGTEAFF
13	.	TRBV6-1	TRBJ1-3	.	TGTGCCAGCAAGGCCGTAGGTGGAAACACCATATATTTT	CASKAVGGNTIYF
14	.	TRBV6-5	TRBJ1-1	.	TGTGCCAGCAGTCAGCCAACCGGGACAACTGAAGCTTTCTTT	CASSQPTGTTEAFF
11	.	TRBV6-5	TRBJ1-1	.	TGTGCCAGCAGTACAACAGCTGAAGCTTTCTTT	CASSTTAEAFF
18	.	TRBV2	TRBJ2-3	.	TGTGCCAGCAGTACGCGTCGCGCGGCGGGGACTAGCACAGATACGCAGTATTTT	CASSTRRAAGTSTDTQYF
15	TRBD1	TRBV7-2	TRBJ1-2	.	TGTGCCAGCAGCCCCACGGACAGGGGGCACTATGGCTACACCTTC	CASSPTDRGHYGYTF
14	.	TRBV28	TRBJ1-2	.	TGTGCCAGCAGTTTACCTGGACTCGCGGGCGGCTACACCTTC	CASSLPGLAGGYTF
14	.	TRBV27	TRBJ2-7	.	TGTGCCAGCAGTCTTGGCAGGAGGGTGTACGAGCAGTACTTC	CASSLGRRVYEQYF
12	.	TRBV6-5	TRBJ2-1	once	TGTGCCAGCACCGGGGCCTACAATGAGCAGTTCTTC	CASTGAYNEQFF
14	TRBD1	TRBV4-1	TRBJ1-1	.	TGCGCCAGCAGCCCGACAGGGGCCTCCACTCAAGCTTTCTTT	CASSPTGASTQAFF
15	.	TRBV7-2	TRBJ1-5	.	TGTGCCAGCAGCTTTTTGCGGGATAGCAATCAGCCCCAGCATTTT	CASSFLRDSNQPQHF
15	TRBD2	TRBV19	TRBJ2-3	.	TGTGCCAGTAGCCTGACTAGCGGGGTAAAGGTTGCGCAGTATTTT	CASSLTSGVKVAQYF
15	TRBD1	TRBV4-1	TRBJ2-1	.	TGCGCCAGCAGCCTGGCCGGGACAGGGATCAATGAGCAGTTCTTC	CASSLAGTGINEQFF
14	TRBD1	TRBV6-6	TRBJ2-5	.	TGTGCCAGCAACCGACAGGGCATCCAAGAGACCCAGTACTTC	CASNRQGIQETQYF
15	.	TRBV6-1	TRBJ1-5	.	TGTGCCACTGCAACCCAGGAAGGCGGCAATCAGCCCCAGCATTTT	CATATQEGGNQPQHF
13	.	TRBV5-5	TRBJ1-3	.	TGTGCCAGCAGCTTTGGTGCGGGAGACACCATATATTTT	CASSFGAGDTIYF
12	.	TRBV29-1	TRBJ2-5	once	TGCAGCGTTACCCAGGGTCTGGAGACCCAGTACTTC	CSVTQGLETQYF
14	TRBD1	TRBV7-6	TRBJ2-1	once	TGTGCCAGCAGCACGACAGGGCACTACAATGAGCAGTTCTTC	CASSTTGHYNEQFF
15	.	TRBV12-5	TRBJ1-5	.	TGTGCTAGTGGTTTGGTACGGACAGTCAATCAGCCCCAGCATTTT	CASGLVRTVNQPQHF
12	.	TRBV5-1	TRBJ2-4	.	TGCGCCAGCCACAGCGGGTGGGGCATTCAGTACTTC	CASHSGWGIQYF
8	.	TRBV2	TRBJ1-2	.	TGTGCCAGCGGAGGCTACACCTTC	CASGGYTF
18	.	TRBV7-8	TRBJ1-2	.	TGTGCCAGCAGCTTAGATCGGGTAGGACTTCGAGCTAACTATGGCTACACCTTC	CASSLDRVGLRANYGYTF
12	.	TRBV10-3	TRBJ1-1	.	TGTGCCATCAAAGCCTCGAACACTGAAGCTTTCTTT	CAIKASNTEAFF